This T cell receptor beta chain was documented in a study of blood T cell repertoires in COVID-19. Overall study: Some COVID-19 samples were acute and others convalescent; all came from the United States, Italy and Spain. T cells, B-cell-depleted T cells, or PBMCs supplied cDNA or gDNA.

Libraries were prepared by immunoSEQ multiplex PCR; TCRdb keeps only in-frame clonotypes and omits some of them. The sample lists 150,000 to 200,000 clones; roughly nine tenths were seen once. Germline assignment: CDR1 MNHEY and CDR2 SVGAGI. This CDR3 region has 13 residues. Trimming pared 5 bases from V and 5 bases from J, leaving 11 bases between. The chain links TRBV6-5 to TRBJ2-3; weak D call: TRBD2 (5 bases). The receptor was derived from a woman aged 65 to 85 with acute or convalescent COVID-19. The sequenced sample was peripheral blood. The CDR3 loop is CASSKDLIDTQYF. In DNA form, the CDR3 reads TGTGCCAGCAGTAAGGACTTGATAGATACGCAGTATTTT.